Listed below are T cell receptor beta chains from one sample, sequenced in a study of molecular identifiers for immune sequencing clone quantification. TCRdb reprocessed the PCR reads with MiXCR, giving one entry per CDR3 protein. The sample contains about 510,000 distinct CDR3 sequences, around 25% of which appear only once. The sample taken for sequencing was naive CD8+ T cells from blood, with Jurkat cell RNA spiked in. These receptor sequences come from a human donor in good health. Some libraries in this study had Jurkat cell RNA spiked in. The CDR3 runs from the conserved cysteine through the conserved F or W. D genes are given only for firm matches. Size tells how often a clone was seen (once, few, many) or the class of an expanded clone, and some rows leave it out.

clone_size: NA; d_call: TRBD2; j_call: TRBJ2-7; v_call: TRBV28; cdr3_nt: TGTGCCAGCAGTTTTTTAGTAGCGGGGGATGTCCACGAGCAGTACTTC; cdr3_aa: CASSFLVAGDVHEQYF
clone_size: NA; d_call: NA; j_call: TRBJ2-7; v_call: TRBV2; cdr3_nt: TGTGCCAGCAGTTTTTACCGGGACGAAACCTACGAGCAGTACTTC; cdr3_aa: CASSFYRDETYEQYF
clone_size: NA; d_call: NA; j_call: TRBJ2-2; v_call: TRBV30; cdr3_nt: TGTGCCTGGAGTTCCGGGGAGCTGTTTTTT; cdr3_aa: CAWSSGELFF
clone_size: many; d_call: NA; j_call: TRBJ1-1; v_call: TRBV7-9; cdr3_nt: TGTGCCAGCACCCAGGGGCAGAGAAACACTGAAGCTTTCTTT; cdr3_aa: CASTQGQRNTEAFF
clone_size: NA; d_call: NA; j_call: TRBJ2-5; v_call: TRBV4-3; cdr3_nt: TGCGCCAGCAGCCAAGAATCCTGGACATCGGAGACCCAGTACTTC; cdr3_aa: CASSQESWTSETQYF
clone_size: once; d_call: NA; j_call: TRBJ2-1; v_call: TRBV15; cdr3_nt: TGTGCCACCAGCGGGATAAATCTCGGGGAGACCCAGTTCTTC; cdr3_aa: CATSGINLGETQFF
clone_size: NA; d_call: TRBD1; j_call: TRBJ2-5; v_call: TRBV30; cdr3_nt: TGTGCCTGGAGTGTGGACAGGGGAGAGACCCAGTACTTC; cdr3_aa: CAWSVDRGETQYF
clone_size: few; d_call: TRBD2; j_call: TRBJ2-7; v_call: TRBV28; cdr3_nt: TGTGCCAGTCTGGGACTAGCGGCTTACGAGCAGTACTTC; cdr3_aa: CASLGLAAYEQYF
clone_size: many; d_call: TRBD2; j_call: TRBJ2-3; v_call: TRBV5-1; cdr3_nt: TGCGCCAGCAGCTTTTATAGCGGGGATACGCAGTATTTT; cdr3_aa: CASSFYSGDTQYF
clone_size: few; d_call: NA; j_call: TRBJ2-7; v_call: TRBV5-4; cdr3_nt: TGTGCCAGCAGCTTTCTCCACGAGCAGTACTTC; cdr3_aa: CASSFLHEQYF
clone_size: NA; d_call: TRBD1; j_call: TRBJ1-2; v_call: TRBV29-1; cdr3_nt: TGCAGCGTTGAAGTCGGGACAGGGCTCGGCTACACCTTC; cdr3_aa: CSVEVGTGLGYTF
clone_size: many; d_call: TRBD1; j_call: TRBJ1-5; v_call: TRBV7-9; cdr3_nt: TGTGCCAGCAGCAAACAGGGGGCGGGGGGCAATCAGCCCCAGCATTTT; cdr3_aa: CASSKQGAGGNQPQHF
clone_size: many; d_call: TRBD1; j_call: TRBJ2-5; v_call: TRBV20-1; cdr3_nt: TGCAGTGCTCGACCCCCCGGGACAGGGCGACGAGAGACCCAGTACTTC; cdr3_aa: CSARPPGTGRRETQYF
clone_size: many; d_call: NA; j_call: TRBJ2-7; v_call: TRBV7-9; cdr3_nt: TGTGCCAGCAGCCCCGACAGAAGTGTAACCTACGAGCAGTACTTC; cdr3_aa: CASSPDRSVTYEQYF
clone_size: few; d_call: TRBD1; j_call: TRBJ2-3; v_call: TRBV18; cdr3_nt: TGTGCCAGCTCCCCGGACAGGGGGTCATCAGATACGCAGTATTTT; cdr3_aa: CASSPDRGSSDTQYF
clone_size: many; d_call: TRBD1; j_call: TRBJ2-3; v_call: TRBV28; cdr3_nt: TGTGCCAGCAGTCATTGGACAGGGGGGAGGTCAGATACGCAGTATTTT; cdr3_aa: CASSHWTGGRSDTQYF
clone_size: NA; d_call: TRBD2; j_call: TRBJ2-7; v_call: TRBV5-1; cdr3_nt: TGCGCCAGCAGGGGAGGGTCCTACGAGCAGTACTTC; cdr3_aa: CASRGGSYEQYF
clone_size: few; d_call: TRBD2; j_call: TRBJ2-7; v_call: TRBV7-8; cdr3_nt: TGTGCCGGCAGCTTAGCGCATACTAGCGGGAGTTACGAGCAGTACTTC; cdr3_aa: CAGSLAHTSGSYEQYF
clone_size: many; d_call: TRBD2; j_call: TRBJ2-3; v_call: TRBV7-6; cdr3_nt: TGTGCCAGCAGCGCTCTTACTACTATGGCGGGGGTTGCAGATACGCAGTATTTT; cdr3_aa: CASSALTTMAGVADTQYF
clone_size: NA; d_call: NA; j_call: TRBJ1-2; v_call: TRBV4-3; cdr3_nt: TGCGCCAGCAGCCAAGGTGCATTTGGGGGCATCATTCTTAACTATGGCTACACCTTC; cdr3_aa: CASSQGAFGGIILNYGYTF
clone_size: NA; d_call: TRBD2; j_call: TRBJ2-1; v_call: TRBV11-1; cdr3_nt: TGTGCCAGCAGATTAGCGGGAGGGCCTGGGGATGCGCAGTTCTTC; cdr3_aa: CASRLAGGPGDAQFF
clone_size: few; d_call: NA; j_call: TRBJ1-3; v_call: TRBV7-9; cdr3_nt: TGTGCCAGCAGCTTAGAAGGAGGGGGAGTCCCTGGAAACACCATATATTTT; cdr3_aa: CASSLEGGGVPGNTIYF
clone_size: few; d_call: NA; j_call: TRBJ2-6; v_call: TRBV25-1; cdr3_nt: TGTGCCAGCAGACACCATTCTGGGGCCAACGTCCTGACTTTC; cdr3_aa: CASRHHSGANVLTF
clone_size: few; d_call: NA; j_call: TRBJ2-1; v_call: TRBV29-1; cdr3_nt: TGCAGCGTTGAAGACGGACTGAGGAATGAGCAGTTCTTC; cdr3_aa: CSVEDGLRNEQFF
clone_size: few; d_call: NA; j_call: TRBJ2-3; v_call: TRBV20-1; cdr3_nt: TGCAGTGCTAGAGTAAGAGGGAGCGGCACAGATACGCAGTATTTT; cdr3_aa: CSARVRGSGTDTQYF
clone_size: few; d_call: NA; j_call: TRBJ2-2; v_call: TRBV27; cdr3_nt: TGTGCCAGCAGTTTATTCGGGGGGCTCAGGGCCGGGGAGCTGTTTTTT; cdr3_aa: CASSLFGGLRAGELFF
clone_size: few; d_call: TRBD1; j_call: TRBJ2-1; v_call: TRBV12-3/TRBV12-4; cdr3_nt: TGTGCCAGCAGTCCAGGGTTAGGGGGCCTGACGGGGAATGAGCAGTTCTTC; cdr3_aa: CASSPGLGGLTGNEQFF
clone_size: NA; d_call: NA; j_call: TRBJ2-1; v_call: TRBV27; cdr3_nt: TGTGCCAGCAGTCCCGCGACAGGAGATGAGCAGTTCTTC; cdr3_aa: CASSPATGDEQFF
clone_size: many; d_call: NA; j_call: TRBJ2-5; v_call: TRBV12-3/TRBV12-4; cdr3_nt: TGTGCCAGCAGTTTCCTTGCCGGGAGTGTAGAGACCCAGTACTTC; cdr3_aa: CASSFLAGSVETQYF
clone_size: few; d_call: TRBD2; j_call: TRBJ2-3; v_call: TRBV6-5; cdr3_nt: TGTGCCAGCAGTTACTCCGGGACTAGCGGGGTCACAGATACGCAGTATTTT; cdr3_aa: CASSYSGTSGVTDTQYF
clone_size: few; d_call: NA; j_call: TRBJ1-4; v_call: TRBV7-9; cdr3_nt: TGTGCCAGCAGCCCCGGTCCCGTAGAACTGTTTTTT; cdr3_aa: CASSPGPVELFF
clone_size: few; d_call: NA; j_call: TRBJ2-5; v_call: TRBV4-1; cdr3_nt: TGCGCCAGCAGCCAAGTATTGAGCGGAAAGGGGACCCAGTACTTC; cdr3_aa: CASSQVLSGKGTQYF
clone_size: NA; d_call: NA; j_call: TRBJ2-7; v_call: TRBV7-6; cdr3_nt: TGTGCCGGCAGCCCCGACGGCTACGAGCAGTACTTC; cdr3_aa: CAGSPDGYEQYF
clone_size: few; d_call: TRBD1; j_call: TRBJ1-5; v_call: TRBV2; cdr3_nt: TGTGCCAGCAGAACCGGTCTACAGGGGAACAATCAGCCCCAGCATTTT; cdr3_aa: CASRTGLQGNNQPQHF
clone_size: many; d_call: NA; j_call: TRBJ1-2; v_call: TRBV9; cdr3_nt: TGTGCCAGCAGCGTAGACGCGGCTTACTATGGCTACACCTTC; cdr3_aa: CASSVDAAYYGYTF
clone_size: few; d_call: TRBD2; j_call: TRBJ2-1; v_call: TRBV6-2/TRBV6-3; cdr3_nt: TGTGCCAGCAGTCCCGGGACTAGCGGGAGCTATGAGCAGTTCTTC; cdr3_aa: CASSPGTSGSYEQFF
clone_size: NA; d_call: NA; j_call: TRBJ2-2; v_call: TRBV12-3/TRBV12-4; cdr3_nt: TGTGCCAGCAGTTCCCCCCCGGAGCTGTTTTTT; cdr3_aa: CASSSPPELFF
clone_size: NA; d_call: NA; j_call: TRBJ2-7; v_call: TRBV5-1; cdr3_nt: TGCGCCAGCAGCTTGATTGAACAGGGAGACTGCGAGCAGTACTTC; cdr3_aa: CASSLIEQGDCEQYF
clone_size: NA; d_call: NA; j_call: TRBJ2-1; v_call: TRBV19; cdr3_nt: TGTGGCAGCGGACCAGGGAGCTCCTACAATGAGCAGTTCTTC; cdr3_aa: CGSGPGSSYNEQFF
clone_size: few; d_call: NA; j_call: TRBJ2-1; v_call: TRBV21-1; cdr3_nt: TGTGCCAGCAGCAGGACTAGCGGGACGCAAAATGAGCAGTTCTTC; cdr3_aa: CASSRTSGTQNEQFF
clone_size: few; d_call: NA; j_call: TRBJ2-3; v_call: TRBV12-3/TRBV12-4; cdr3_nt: TGTGCCAGCAGCGACGACCTCACAGATACGCAGTATTTT; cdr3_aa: CASSDDLTDTQYF
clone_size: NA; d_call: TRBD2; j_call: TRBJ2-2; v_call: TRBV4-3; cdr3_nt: TGCGCCAGCAGCCAACCTAGCGGGGGGGCCAACGCCGGGGAGCTGTTTTTT; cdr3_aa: CASSQPSGGANAGELFF
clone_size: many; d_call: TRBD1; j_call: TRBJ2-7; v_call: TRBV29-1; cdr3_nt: TGCAGCGTCGTGGGACAGGTCTCCTACGAGCAGTACTTC; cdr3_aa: CSVVGQVSYEQYF
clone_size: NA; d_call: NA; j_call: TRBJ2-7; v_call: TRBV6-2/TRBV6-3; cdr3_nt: TGTGCCAGCAGTTACTATCCGGGGGATGCCTACGAGCAGTACTTC; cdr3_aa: CASSYYPGDAYEQYF
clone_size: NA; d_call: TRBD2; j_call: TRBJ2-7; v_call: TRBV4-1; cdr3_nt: TGCGCCAGCAGCCAAGCCGGGCTAGCGGGAGGGCCGGCCTACGAGCAGTACTTC; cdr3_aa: CASSQAGLAGGPAYEQYF
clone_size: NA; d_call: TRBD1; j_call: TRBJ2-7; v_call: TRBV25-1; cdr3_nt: TGTGCCAGCAGTGGGACAGGGAAAAGCGAAAGATCCTACGAGCAGTACTTC; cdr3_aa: CASSGTGKSERSYEQYF
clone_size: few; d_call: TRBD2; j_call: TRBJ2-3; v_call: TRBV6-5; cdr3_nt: TGTGCCAGCAGCAAGACGGGGACTAGCGACCTAGCCTATTCTGCAGATACGCAGTATTTT; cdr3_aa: CASSKTGTSDLAYSADTQYF
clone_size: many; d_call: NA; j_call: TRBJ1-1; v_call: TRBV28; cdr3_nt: TGTGCCCACCGCTCCATTAGTAACACTGAAGCTTTCTTT; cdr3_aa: CAHRSISNTEAFF
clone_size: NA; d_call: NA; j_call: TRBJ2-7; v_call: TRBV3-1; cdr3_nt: TGTGCCAGCAGCCAAGGAGGAGGGGGCGACGAGCAGTACTTC; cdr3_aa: CASSQGGGGDEQYF
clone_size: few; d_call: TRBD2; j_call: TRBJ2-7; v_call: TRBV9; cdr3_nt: TGTGCCAGCAGCCCCGGGACTAGCGGGAGGGTGCAGTACTTC; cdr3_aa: CASSPGTSGRVQYF
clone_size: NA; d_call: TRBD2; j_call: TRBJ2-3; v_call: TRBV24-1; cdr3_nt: TGTGCCACCAGTGATTTAGCGGCGGGAGTTGCAGATACGCAGTATTTT; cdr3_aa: CATSDLAAGVADTQYF
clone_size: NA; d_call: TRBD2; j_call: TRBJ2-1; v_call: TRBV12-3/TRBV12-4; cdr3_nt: TGTGCCAGCAGTTCGACTAGCGAGATCAATGAGCAGTTCTTC; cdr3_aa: CASSSTSEINEQFF
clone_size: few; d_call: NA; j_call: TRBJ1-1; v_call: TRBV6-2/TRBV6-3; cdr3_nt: TGTGCCAGCAGCACTTCCATGAACACTGAAGCTTTCTTT; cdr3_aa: CASSTSMNTEAFF
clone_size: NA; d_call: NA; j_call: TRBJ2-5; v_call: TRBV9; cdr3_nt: TGTGCCAGCAGCGTATACGGCGGAGTGGAGACCCAGTACTTC; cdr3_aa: CASSVYGGVETQYF
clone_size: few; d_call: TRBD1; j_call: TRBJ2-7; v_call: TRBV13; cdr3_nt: TGTGCCAGCAGCTTAGACCGGGACAGAGTATACGAGCAGTACTTC; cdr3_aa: CASSLDRDRVYEQYF
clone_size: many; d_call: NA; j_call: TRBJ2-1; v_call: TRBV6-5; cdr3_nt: TGTGCCAGCAGTCAGGGGATTGAGCAGTTCTTC; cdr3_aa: CASSQGIEQFF
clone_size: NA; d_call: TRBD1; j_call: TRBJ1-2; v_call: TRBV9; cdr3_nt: TGTGCCAGCAGCGTAGAATCGACAGGGAGATATGGCTACACCTTC; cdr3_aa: CASSVESTGRYGYTF
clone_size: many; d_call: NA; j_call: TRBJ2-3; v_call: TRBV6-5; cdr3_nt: TGTGCCAGCAGTTACTCATTTGACGATACGCAGTATTTT; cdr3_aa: CASSYSFDDTQYF
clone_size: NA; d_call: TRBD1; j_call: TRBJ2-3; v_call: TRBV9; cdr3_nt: TGTGCCAGCAGCGTAGAGGGACAGGGGGGACAAACAGATACGCAGTATTTT; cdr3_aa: CASSVEGQGGQTDTQYF